This T cell receptor (beta chain) was profiled in a study of T cells in localized non-small cell lung cancer. Regarding the study as a whole: Uninvolved adjacent lung had more T cell clonality than any other tissue, topping tumor. An association was observed between higher blood T cell density and longer overall survival.

Sequencing used immunoSEQ multiplex PCR; TCRdb keeps in-frame clones, though not all of them. The repertoire holds tens of thousands of clones, 88% seen once, with 20% to 25% in the top ten. The CDR3 runs 14 residues. Germline trimming cut 4 bases from V and 7 bases from J; bases unmatched to any gene: 9. Germline V gene lookup returns CDR1 MGHRA and CDR2 YSYEKL. To note about this clone: Its antigen is unknown.

The source is a woman aged 35 to 75 with stage I squamous cell lung carcinoma. The V call is TRBV4-1, the J call TRBJ1-1, with 7 nucleotides matching TRBD1. The starting material was peripheral blood, obtained before any cancer treatment. CDR3 sequence: CASSRNRDSSEAFF. DNA of the CDR3: TGCGCCAGCAGCCGTAACCGGGACAGCAGTGAAGCTTTCTTT.